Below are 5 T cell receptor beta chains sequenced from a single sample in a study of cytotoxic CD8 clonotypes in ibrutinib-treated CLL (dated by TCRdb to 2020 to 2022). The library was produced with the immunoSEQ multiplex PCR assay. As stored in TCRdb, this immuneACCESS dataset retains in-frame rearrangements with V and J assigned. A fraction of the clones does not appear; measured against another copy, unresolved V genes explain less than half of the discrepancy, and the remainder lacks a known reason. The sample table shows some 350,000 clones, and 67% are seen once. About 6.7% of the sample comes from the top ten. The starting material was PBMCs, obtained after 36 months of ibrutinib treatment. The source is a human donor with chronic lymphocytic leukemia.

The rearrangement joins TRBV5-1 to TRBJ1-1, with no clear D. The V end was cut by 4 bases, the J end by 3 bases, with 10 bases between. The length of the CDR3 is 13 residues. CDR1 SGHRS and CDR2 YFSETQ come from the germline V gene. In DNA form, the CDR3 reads TGCGCCAGCAGCCCCCGTACCGACACTGAAGCTTTCTTT. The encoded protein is CASSPRTDTEAFF.

In nucleotides, the CDR3 is TGTGCCAGCAGCTTAAAACCAGGGTGGGAAAAACTGTTTTTT. It specifies CASSLKPGWEKLFF. V is TRBV11-2 and J is TRBJ1-4; a weak D match, TRBD1 (5 bases). V was pared by 2 bases and J by 8 bases, with 12 bases between. CDR1 is SGHAT, CDR2 FQNNGV, per germline. CDR3 length: 14 residues.

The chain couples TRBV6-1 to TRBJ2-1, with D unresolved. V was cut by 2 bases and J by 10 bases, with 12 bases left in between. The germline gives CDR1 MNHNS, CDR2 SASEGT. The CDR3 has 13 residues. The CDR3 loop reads CASSEPGLKEQFF. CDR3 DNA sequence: TGTGCCAGCAGTGAACCTGGATTGAAGGAGCAGTTCTTC.

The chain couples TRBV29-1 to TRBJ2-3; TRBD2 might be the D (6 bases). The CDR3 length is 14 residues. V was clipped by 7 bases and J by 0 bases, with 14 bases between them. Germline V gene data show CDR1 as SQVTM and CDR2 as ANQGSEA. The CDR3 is CSAAAGYSTDTQYF. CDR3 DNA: TGCAGCGCAGCGGCGGGGTATAGCACAGATACGCAGTATTTT.

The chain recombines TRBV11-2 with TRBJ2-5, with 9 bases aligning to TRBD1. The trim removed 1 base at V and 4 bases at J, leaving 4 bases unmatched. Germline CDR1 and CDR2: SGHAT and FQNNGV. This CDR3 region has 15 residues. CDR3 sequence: CASSLGQGVSETQYF. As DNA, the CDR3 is TGTGCCAGCAGCTTAGGACAGGGGGTCTCAGAGACCCAGTACTTC.